This passage covers 32 T cell receptor beta chains from one sample sequenced in a study of blood T cell repertoires in COVID-19. Sequencing was performed with immunoSEQ multiplex PCR; in TCRdb, only in-frame clones are kept and a portion is missing. Of about 480,000 clones in the sample, roughly 89% were seen once. The sample was peripheral blood. The receptor set was obtained from a young woman with acute or convalescent COVID-19.

This chain joins TRBV6-5 and TRBJ1-5; D not certain. From germline, CDR1 is MNHEY and CDR2 SVGAGI. Trimming took off 6 bases at V and 7 bases at J, with 13 bases between the two ends. CDR3 length: 13 residues. CDR3 loop: CASSLGGGQPQHF. The CDR3 DNA sequence: TGTGCCAGCAGCCTCGGCGGAGGACAGCCCCAGCATTTT.

The chain has TRBV6-6 and TRBJ1-4, with TRBD1 identical over 7 bases. This CDR3 has 14 amino acids. Per the germline V gene, CDR1 is MNHNY and CDR2 is SVGAGI (reference sequence). V trimming: 2 bases; J trimming: 10 bases; junction bases outside the gene matches: 7. The CDR3: CASSYTTGDRKLFF. For the CDR3, the DNA is TGTGCCAGCAGTTACACAACAGGGGATAGAAAACTGTTTTTT.

The rearrangement links TRBV29-1 to TRBJ1-5; TRBD1 is a possible D gene (5 bases). The V and J ends lost 5 bases and 4 bases respectively, with 12 bases between them. CDR3 size: 13 residues. The V gene's germline CDR1 is SQVTM and CDR2 ANQGSEA. The CDR3 is CSVSGARNQPQHF. Written as DNA, the CDR3 is TGCAGCGTTAGTGGGGCAAGGAATCAGCCCCAGCATTTT.

This clone was seen only once. The chain combines TRBV4-2 with TRBJ2-7; 11 nucleotides line up with TRBD2. Germline V lookup: CDR1 LGHNA, CDR2 YNFKEQ. The CDR3 extends over 15 amino acids. Trimming took 1 base from V and 3 from J; bases not matched to a gene: 2. The CDR3 here is CASSQVSGGVYEQYF. CDR3 sequence (DNA): TGTGCCAGCAGCCAAGTTAGCGGGGGGGTCTACGAGCAGTACTTC.

This clone was observed a few times. The chain is built from TRBV2 and TRBJ2-1; maybe TRBD1 (5 bases). CDR3 length: 13 amino acids. Germline CDR1 is SNHLY and CDR2 is FYNNEI. V dropped 3 bases and J dropped 5 bases, with 8 bases sitting between them. The CDR3 DNA is TGTGCCAGCAGTGAGGGGCTGAACAATGAGCAGTTCTTC. This encodes CASSEGLNNEQFF.

This chain connects TRBV3-1 (or the pseudogene TRBV3-2) to TRBJ2-6; D ambiguous. Germline CDR1 reads LGHDT; CDR2 reads YNNKEL (reference sequence). V was pared by 2 bases and J by 1 base, with 3 bases between. This CDR3 has 14 amino acids. This CDR3 is CASSQRSGANVLTF. The CDR3 nucleotides read TGTGCCAGCAGCCAACGGTCTGGGGCCAACGTCCTGACTTTC.

The gene calls are TRBV5-8 and TRBJ2-4; 7 bases align to TRBD1. With 3 bases clipped from V and 1 base from J, the junction kept 4 bases outside the gene matches. Germline V gene sequence: CDR1 SGHTS, CDR2 YDEGEE. The CDR3 consists of 15 residues. In nucleotides, the CDR3 is TGTGCCAGCAGCTATGAGGGACAGGCCAAAAACATTCAGTACTTC. This codes for CASSYEGQAKNIQYF.

The chain carries TRBV10-3 and TRBJ1-2; 7 nucleotides line up with TRBD1. The CDR3 has 15 residues. The trim removed 7 bases at V and 4 bases at J, leaving 12 bases unmatched. The germline V gene has CDR1 ENHRY and CDR2 SYGVKD. The CDR3 sequence: CAITGGGQAPYGYTF. The CDR3 bases are TGTGCCATCACCGGGGGAGGACAGGCGCCCTATGGCTACACCTTC.

The V gene is TRBV30, the J gene TRBJ1-2; 8 nucleotides align to TRBD1. The V gene's germline CDR1 is GTSNPN and CDR2 SVGIG (reference sequence). The CDR3 is 14 residues long. The ends lost 6 bases at V and 6 bases at J; junction bases unmatched: 12. The CDR3 loop reads CACTNGQGTDGYTF. The CDR3 DNA reads TGTGCCTGTACAAACGGACAGGGAACAGATGGCTACACCTTC.

V and J are TRBV3-1 (or the pseudogene TRBV3-2) and TRBJ2-5, with a possible D match to TRBD2 (7 bases). The length of the CDR3 is 14 residues. Germline V gene sequence: CDR1 LGHDT, CDR2 YNNKEL (reference sequence). Trimming shortened V by 5 bases and J by 4 bases, and 14 bases separated the two germline ends. The CDR3 here is CASSGKGGRETQYF. Written as DNA, the CDR3 is TGTGCCAGCAGCGGAAAGGGGGGGCGAGAGACCCAGTACTTC.

CDR3 sequence reads: CASIAGLRETQYF. CDR3 bases: TGTGCCAGCATAGCGGGTTTACGGGAGACCCAGTACTTC. This sequence joins TRBV2 and TRBJ2-5, with 7 bases lining up with TRBD2. The CDR3 contains 13 residues. The germline V gene has CDR1 SNHLY and CDR2 FYNNEI. Trimming took 7 bases from V and 5 from J; bases not matched to a gene: 7. Based on the CDR3 plus reference TRBV2 and TRBJ2-5, the full variable domain is EPEVTQTPSHQVTQMGQEVILRCVPISNHLYFYWYRQILGQKVEFLVSFYNNEISEKSEIFDDQFSVERPDGSNFTLKIRSTKLEDSAMYFCASIAGLRETQYFGPGTRLLVL.

This sequence joins TRBV3-1 (or the pseudogene TRBV3-2) and TRBJ2-2; TRBD2 might be the D (6 bases). V gave up 1 base and J gave up 1 base, with 13 bases separating them. The CDR3 runs to 17 residues. CDR1 and CDR2 from the germline V gene are LGHDT and YNNKEL (reference sequence). This CDR3 is CASSQGGTSLNTGELFF. CDR3 bases: TGTGCCAGCAGCCAAGGAGGAACTAGCCTGAACACCGGGGAGCTGTTTTTT.

This clone has only a few counts. This chain joins TRBV27 and TRBJ1-1, with no clear D. The germline gives CDR1 MNHEY, CDR2 SMNVEV (reference sequence). The length of the CDR3 is 13 residues. V lost 2 bases, J lost 3 bases, and 7 bases lay in between. CDR3 sequence (DNA): TGTGCCAGCAGTTTAACAGTGGACACTGAAGCTTTCTTT. Protein product: CASSLTVDTEAFF.

This chain uses TRBV7-9 with TRBJ2-3; 8 bases are shared with TRBD1. This CDR3 spans 15 amino acids. Germline values: CDR1 SEHNR, CDR2 FQNEAQ (reference sequence). V lost 1 base, J lost 2 bases, and 2 bases stayed unmatched. The CDR3 is CASSLGTGTTDTQYF. In DNA form, the CDR3 reads TGTGCCAGCAGCTTAGGGACAGGGACCACAGATACGCAGTATTTT.

V is TRBV2 and J is TRBJ2-5, with D possibly being TRBD2 (6 bases). V shed 3 bases and J shed 1 base, with 15 bases lying between them. Germline CDR1 is SNHLY and CDR2 is FYNNEI. This CDR3 is 16 amino acids long. CDR3 in DNA: TGTGCCAGCAGTGACTCAGGTGGCGGGGTCCAAGAGACCCAGTACTTC. This encodes CASSDSGGGVQETQYF.

This sequence joins TRBV28 and TRBJ1-5; 8 nucleotides line up with TRBD1. The length of the CDR3 is 18 residues. Germline V CDR1 and CDR2: MDHEN, SYDVKM. The V segment lost 5 bases and the J segment 7 bases; nucleotides outside the gene matches: 19. The DNA for the CDR3 is TGTGCCAGCAGTCCACCCCCTGGTGCAGGGGGCGCGGGGCAGCCCCAGCATTTT. Translation gives CASSPPPGAGGAGQPQHF.

This chain uses TRBV6-1 with TRBJ1-1, with 7 nucleotides matching TRBD1. In germline, CDR1 is MNHNS, CDR2 SASEGT. Trimming removed 1 base from V and 5 bases from J; junction bases left unmatched: 7. The CDR3 is 15 residues long. In nucleotides, the CDR3 is TGTGCCAGCAGTGAAGGCTCGACAGGGAGGACTGAAGCTTTCTTT. Translated, it gives CASSEGSTGRTEAFF.

The rearrangement uses TRBV10-3 and TRBJ2-7; TRBD1 agrees at 7 bases. The ends lost 2 bases at V and 5 bases at J; junction bases unmatched: 0. Germline lookup yields CDR1 ENHRY and CDR2 SYGVKD. The CDR3 length is 12 residues. CDR3 amino acids: CAISEDRDEQYF. The CDR3 region has the DNA TGTGCCATCAGTGAGGACAGGGACGAGCAGTACTTC.

This clone was detected a few times. This chain joins TRBV4-1 and TRBJ1-6, with a weak D call TRBD1 (5 bases). This CDR3 has 15 amino acids. CDR1 MGHRA and CDR2 YSYEKL come from the germline V gene. Trimming removed 2 bases from V and 3 bases from J, with 8 bases in between. DNA of the CDR3: TGCGCCAGCAGCCAATCGGGGGGCTATAATTCACCCCTCCACTTT. Translated: CASSQSGGYNSPLHF.

The V call is TRBV5-1, the J call TRBJ1-2; 7 bases fit TRBD1. Trimming cost V 4 bases and J 4 bases; bases outside gene matches: 10. The CDR3 length is 15 residues. Looked up from germline, CDR1 is SGHRS and CDR2 is YFSETQ. In nucleotides, the CDR3 is TGCGCCAGCAGCGCCGGGACAGATTACTTCTATGGCTACACCTTC. Amino acid sequence: CASSAGTDYFYGYTF.

The V gene is TRBV19, the J gene TRBJ1-5, with 7 positions matching TRBD1. CDR1 and CDR2 from the germline V gene are LNHDA and SQIVND (reference sequence). V dropped 3 bases and J dropped 5; count of bases not matched to a gene: 16. The CDR3 consists of 18 residues. CDR3 in DNA: TGTGCCAGTAGTATCGTCTTTAACCGGGACAGCCCCTATCAGCCCCAGCATTTT. It is translated as CASSIVFNRDSPYQPQHF.

This clone was seen once. The CDR3 protein is CASYPTGGTGELFF. The DNA of the CDR3 is TGTGCCAGTTATCCGACAGGGGGCACCGGGGAGCTGTTTTTT. The chain couples TRBV19 to TRBJ2-2; 9 positions match TRBD1. This CDR3 comprises 14 residues. Losses at the gene ends were 8 bases for V and 4 bases for J; bases not matched to a gene: 5. Germline-derived CDR1 and CDR2 are LNHDA and SQIVND (reference sequence).

J is TRBJ1-6 and V is TRBV28; 11 nucleotides line up with TRBD1. Germline loops: CDR1 MDHEN, CDR2 SYDVKM. After removal of 6 bases from V and 9 bases from J, the junction contained 10 bases not matched to a gene. The CDR3 is 16 amino acids. CDR3 nucleotides: TGTGCCAGCAGCTCACCAGGACAGGGGGCAGTTTCACCCCTCCACTTT. Translated: CASSSPGQGAVSPLHF. Complete variable domain (other parts from reference TRBV28 and TRBJ1-6): DVKVTQSSRYLVKRTGEKVFLECVQDMDHENMFWYRQDPGLGLRLIYFSYDVKMKEKGDIPEGYSVSREKKERFSLILESASTNQTSMYLCASSSPGQGAVSPLHFGNGTRLTVT.

To note about this clone: Other DNA sequences in this sample translate to the same CDR3. The chain has TRBV9 and TRBJ2-5; the match to TRBD1 covers 7 bases. CDR3 length: 14 residues. J lost 5 bases, V lost 0 bases, and 4 bases had no gene match. Germline values: CDR1 SGDLS, CDR2 YYNGEE. This chain's CDR3 is CASSVGQGGETQYF. The CDR3, as DNA: TGTGCCAGCAGCGTAGGACAGGGCGGGGAGACCCAGTACTTC.

This clone has a single count. As DNA, the CDR3 is TGTGCCAGCAGCTCAAGACTAGCGGGGGGGTTTCATGAGCAGTTCTTC. It specifies CASSSRLAGGFHEQFF. This chain links TRBV7-9 with TRBJ2-1, with 14 bases lining up with TRBD2. The V gene end was trimmed by 4 bases and the J gene end by 8 bases; junction bases not matched to a gene: 7. Germline V gene sequence: CDR1 SEHNR, CDR2 FQNEAQ (reference sequence). This CDR3 has 16 residues.

The chain links TRBV15 to TRBJ2-1; D not resolved. Trimming left V 4 bases short and J 7 bases short, with 8 bases between. Germline values: CDR1 LNHNV, CDR2 YYDKDF (reference sequence). CDR3 length: 12 residues. This CDR3 is CATSTYRNEQFF. In nucleotides, the CDR3 is TGTGCCACCAGCACCTACCGAAATGAGCAGTTCTTC.

This clone was detected once. J is TRBJ1-4 and V is TRBV10-3, with 10 bases lining up with TRBD1. The CDR3 is made up of 17 amino acids. J lost 4 bases, V lost 11 bases, and 16 bases had no gene match. Germline V gene sequence: CDR1 ENHRY, CDR2 SYGVKD. The CDR3 loop reads CASPPGQGTQGNEKLFF. The CDR3 DNA follows: TGTGCCTCCCCCCCGGGACAGGGGACCCAAGGTAATGAAAAACTGTTTTTT.

The chain carries TRBV27 and TRBJ1-4; 7 bases fit TRBD1. CDR3 length equals 11 residues. V shed 6 bases, J shed 8 bases, and the junction held 0 bases outside the gene matches. The V gene's germline CDR1 is MNHEY and CDR2 SMNVEV (reference sequence). For the CDR3, the DNA is TGTGCCAGCAGGGACAGGGAAAAACTGTTTTTT. It encodes CASRDREKLFF.

The chain carries TRBV5-8 and TRBJ1-3, with D uncertain. Germline CDR1 reads SGHTS; CDR2 reads YDEGEE. V was trimmed by 3 bases and J by 2 bases, leaving 12 bases between them. This CDR3 has 15 amino acids. DNA of the CDR3: TGTGCCAGCAGCTCGGGGATAGGGCCTGGAAACACCATATATTTT. Its translation is CASSSGIGPGNTIYF.

The chain carries TRBV5-1 and TRBJ2-5; possible D gene TRBD1, 5 bases. Germline loops: CDR1 SGHRS, CDR2 YFSETQ. V was pared by 0 bases and J by 0 bases, with 15 bases between. This CDR3 is built from 17 residues. This chain's CDR3 is CASSLVGAGINQETQYF. The DNA for the CDR3 is TGCGCCAGCAGCTTGGTAGGGGCAGGAATAAACCAAGAGACCCAGTACTTC.

This clone was observed once. V is TRBV7-2 and J is TRBJ2-5; 7 bases match TRBD2. The CDR3 covers 15 residues. With 2 bases clipped from V and 2 bases from J, the junction kept 5 bases outside the gene matches. CDR1 SGHTA and CDR2 FQGNSA come from the germline V gene. The CDR3 reads CASSLFRGDQETQYF. The CDR3 region has the DNA TGTGCCAGCAGCTTATTTCGGGGGGATCAAGAGACCCAGTACTTC.

The genes are TRBV11-2 and TRBJ2-1, with D maybe TRBD1 (6 bases). V was cut by 1 base and J by 10 bases, with 8 bases left in between. This CDR3 region has 12 residues. Germline-derived CDR1 and CDR2 are SGHAT and FQNNGV. In DNA, the CDR3 is TGTGCCAGCAGCTTAGGTGGGACAGAGCAGTTCTTC. Amino acids: CASSLGGTEQFF.